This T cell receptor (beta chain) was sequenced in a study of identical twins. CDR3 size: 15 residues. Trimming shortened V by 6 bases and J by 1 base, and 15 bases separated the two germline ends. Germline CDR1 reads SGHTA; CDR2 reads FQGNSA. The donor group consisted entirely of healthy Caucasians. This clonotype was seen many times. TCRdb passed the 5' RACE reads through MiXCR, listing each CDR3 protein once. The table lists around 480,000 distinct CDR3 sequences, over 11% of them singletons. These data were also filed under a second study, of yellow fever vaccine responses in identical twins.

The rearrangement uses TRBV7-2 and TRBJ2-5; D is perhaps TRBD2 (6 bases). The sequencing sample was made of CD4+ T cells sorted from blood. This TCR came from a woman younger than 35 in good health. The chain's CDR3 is CASSFYLAIQETQYF. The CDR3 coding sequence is TGTGCCAGCAGTTTTTATCTAGCGATCCAAGAGACCCAGTACTTC.